These 23 T cell receptor beta chains were sequenced from one sample in a study of T-cell memory formation after mild COVID-19 (dated by TCRdb to the early 2020s). Receptor libraries were prepared by 5' RACE. Data came from an Illumina NovaSeq 6000. TCRdb took the public reads, trimmed them with fastp at Q25, ran MiXCR for clone calling and kept in-frame beta chains. Rows are combined by CDR3 protein, so each entry shows the most common genes and DNA. The sample records about 560,000 distinct CDR3 sequences, 17% of which are singletons. About 8.6% of the sample comes from the top ten. Sequencing was done on a sample of PBMCs or a T cell subset sorted from them (not recorded which). These receptors came from an adult woman who had mild COVID-19 (a few samples of this study predate the infection). The sample titles of this study are shuffled in the database, so cell type and time point are left out; the donor was told from shared clones.

The chain has TRBV6-5 and TRBJ2-2, with D possibly called TRBD1 or TRBD2 (7 bases each). Germline V gene lookup returns CDR1 MNHEY and CDR2 SVGAGI. The CDR3 runs to 17 residues. With 6 bases removed from V and 2 bases from J, the gap between germline ends came to 19 bases. The CDR3 loop reads CASSYAPGGGNTGELFF. In nucleotides, the CDR3 is TGTGCCAGCAGCTATGCCCCAGGGGGGGGCAACACCGGGGAGCTGTTTTTT.

The rearrangement links TRBV4-2 to TRBJ2-3; no clear D gene. The CDR3 spans 16 residues. The germline CDR1 and CDR2 sequences are LGHNA and YNFKEQ. V was trimmed by 0 bases and J by 1 base, leaving 11 bases between them. CDR3 protein: CASSQDIGPRTDTQYF. CDR3 nucleotide sequence: TGTGCCAGCAGCCAAGATATTGGACCCCGCACAGATACGCAGTATTTT.

CDR3 nucleotide sequence: TGTGCCAGCAGTTTAAGACAGGGGTGGAACACTGAAGCTTTCTTT. Translated: CASSLRQGWNTEAFF. The rearrangement links TRBV12-3 or TRBV12-4 to TRBJ1-1; 8 bases are a match to TRBD1. The CDR3 is made up of 15 amino acids. V lost 2 bases, J lost 1 base, and 3 bases stayed unmatched.

This clonotype was detected a few times. J is TRBJ2-7 and V is TRBV4-3; D unresolved. Germline V gene data show CDR1 as LGHNA and CDR2 as YSLEER. Trimming removed 4 bases from V and 5 bases from J, with 9 bases in between. The CDR3 has 12 residues. CDR3 sequence: CASSPNLNEQYF. For the CDR3, the DNA is TGCGCCAGCAGCCCAAACCTTAACGAGCAGTACTTC.

V usage is TRBV30 and J usage is TRBJ2-2, with 8 nucleotides matching TRBD1. The CDR3 is 15 residues long. CDR1 and CDR2 (germline): GTSNPN, SVGIG (reference sequence). V was clipped by 5 bases and J by 7 bases; unmatched bases: 12. The CDR3 nucleotides are TGTGCCTGGGACACAGGGGGATGGAGTGGCGGGGAGCTGTTTTTT. This sequence encodes CAWDTGGWSGGELFF. Full variable domain (outside the CDR3, taken from reference TRBV30 and TRBJ2-2): SQTIHQWPATLVQPVGSPLSLECTVEGTSNPNLYWYRQAAGRGLQLLFYSVGIGQISSEVPQNLSASRPQDRQFILSSKKLLLSDSGFYLCAWDTGGWSGGELFFGEGSRLTVL.

The table lists this clonotype with a few counts. The genes are TRBV7-9 and TRBJ2-3, with D perhaps matching TRBD1 (5 bases). The CDR3 is 14 residues long. The ends were cut back, 5 bases at V and 8 bases at J, with 17 bases in the middle. The germline V gene has CDR1 SEHNR and CDR2 FQNEAQ (reference sequence). In nucleotides, the CDR3 is TGTGCCAGCAGCCACGGGCCGAGCAGGGTTACGCAGTATTTT. The encoded protein is CASSHGPSRVTQYF.

The V and J genes are TRBV12-3 or TRBV12-4 and TRBJ2-3, with 11 positions matching TRBD2. Losses at the gene ends were 4 bases for V and 5 bases for J; bases not matched to a gene: 11. This CDR3 comprises 17 residues. The DNA for the CDR3 is TGTGCCAGCAGTTCGCCAACTAGCGGGAGTGGAAAAGATACGCAGTATTTT. Translated, it gives CASSSPTSGSGKDTQYF.

This clonotype appeared a few times. This chain joins TRBV20-1 and TRBJ1-3; 10 positions agree with TRBD1. This CDR3 is 17 amino acids long. Germline V lookup: CDR1 DFQATT, CDR2 SNEGSKA (reference sequence). Losses at the gene ends were 0 bases for V and 2 bases for J; bases not matched to a gene: 7. In DNA, the CDR3 is TGCAGTGCTAGAGAACCCCCTGGGACAGGGGCTGGAAACACCATATATTTT. Translating it yields CSAREPPGTGAGNTIYF.

In DNA, the CDR3 is TGTGCCAGCAGTGACCCGCCGGGACAGGGGGGGCCGGGCATCAGGGGGACCCAGTACTTC. Its protein is CASSDPPGQGGPGIRGTQYF. The V call is TRBV6-5, the J call TRBJ2-5, with 11 bases matching TRBD1. The germline gives CDR1 MNHEY, CDR2 SVGAGI. CDR3 length: 20 amino acids. Unmatched junction bases numbered 24, after V lost 5 bases and J lost 7 bases.

This clonotype was counted between two and nine times. The V call is TRBV5-6, the J call TRBJ1-2; D ambiguous. Trimming left V 0 bases short and J 7 bases short, with 10 bases between. The CDR3 consists of 13 residues. The germline V gene has CDR1 SGHDT and CDR2 YYEEEE. Here the CDR3 reads CASSLGEDFGYTF. The CDR3 region has the DNA TGTGCCAGCAGCTTGGGGGAAGACTTTGGCTACACCTTC.

There are a few counts of this clonotype. The chain recombines TRBV7-2 with TRBJ2-3, with unresolved D. With 1 base removed from V and 0 bases from J, the gap between germline ends came to 8 bases. The germline gives CDR1 SGHTA, CDR2 FQGNSA. The CDR3 extends over 15 amino acids. CDR3 nucleotides: TGTGCCAGCAGCTTAGATCCCGTAAGCACAGATACGCAGTATTTT. It is translated as CASSLDPVSTDTQYF. Using reference TRBV7-2 and TRBJ2-3 for the parts outside the CDR3, the full variable domain is GAGVSQSPSNKVTEKGKDVELRCDPISGHTALYWYRQSLGQGLEFLIYFQGNSAPDKSGLPSDRFSAERTGGSVSTLTIQRTQQEDSAVYLCASSLDPVSTDTQYFGPGTRLTVL.

The chain uses TRBV24-1 and TRBJ2-5, with 9 bases fitting TRBD1. V shed 3 bases, J shed 5 bases, and the junction held 9 bases outside the gene matches. The CDR3 runs to 16 residues. Germline V CDR1 and CDR2: KGHDR, SFDVKD. The CDR3 spells CATSDLRGQGRETQYF. Written as DNA, the CDR3 is TGTGCCACCAGTGATCTACGGGGACAGGGAAGGGAGACCCAGTACTTC.

The J gene is TRBJ1-1, the V gene TRBV2; D ambiguous. Germline loops: CDR1 SNHLY, CDR2 FYNNEI. This CDR3 region has 13 residues. Trimming removed 8 bases at V and 1 base at J, with 11 bases between. The CDR3 sequence: CASSTLENTEAFF. The CDR3 region has the DNA TGTGCCAGCTCCACTTTGGAGAACACTGAAGCTTTCTTT.

The chain is built from TRBV9 and TRBJ2-1; 8 bases match TRBD2. CDR3 size: 16 residues. Per the germline V gene, CDR1 is SGDLS and CDR2 is YYNGEE. Germline trimming cut 0 bases from V and 5 bases from J; bases unmatched to any gene: 7. Here the CDR3 reads CASSVDLPGGNNEQFF. In nucleotides, the CDR3 is TGTGCCAGCAGCGTAGATTTGCCGGGAGGGAACAATGAGCAGTTCTTC.

The gene calls are TRBV5-1 and TRBJ2-1; a possible D gene is TRBD2 (6 bases). Germline assignment: CDR1 SGHRS and CDR2 YFSETQ. The V gene lost 0 bases and the J gene lost 8 bases, with 15 bases spanning the gap. CDR3 length: 15 amino acids. The CDR3 DNA reads as TGCGCCAGCAGCTTGGATCCGGGGGAGGAGGATGAGCAGTTCTTC. It is translated as CASSLDPGEEDEQFF.

This clonotype was detected ten times or more. The CDR3 DNA follows: TGTGCCAGCAGCCAGACCGAAGAGACCCAGTACTTC. As protein: CASSQTEETQYF. The V gene is TRBV3-1, the J gene TRBJ2-5; no reliable D call. This CDR3 spans 12 amino acids. Between the trimmed V and J ends, which lost 3 bases and 3 bases, there was a span of 5 bases. Looked up from germline, CDR1 is LGHDT and CDR2 is YNNKEL (reference sequence).

This clonotype was found a few times. This sequence joins TRBV6-5 and TRBJ1-1; the D gene is possibly TRBD1 (6 bases). The germline CDR1 and CDR2 sequences are MNHEY and SVGAGI. The CDR3 consists of 14 residues. With 2 bases removed from V and 0 bases from J, the gap between germline ends came to 7 bases. In DNA form, the CDR3 reads TGTGCCAGCAGTTACCAGGGGATGAACACTGAAGCTTTCTTT. Its protein is CASSYQGMNTEAFF.

The chain employs TRBV2 and TRBJ2-7; a possible D gene is TRBD2 (6 bases). The V end lost 11 bases, the J end lost 0 bases, and 14 bases lay between the germline ends. CDR1 and CDR2 (germline): SNHLY, FYNNEI. The CDR3 runs 13 residues. The CDR3 DNA sequence: TGTGCCCGCGGGCGGGACTCCTCCTACGAGCAGTACTTC. Encoded protein: CARGRDSSYEQYF.

The chain joins TRBV7-2 to TRBJ1-3; tentative D call: TRBD1 (5 bases). The CDR3 consists of 15 residues. Germline CDR1 SGHTA, CDR2 FQGNSA. V was pared by 5 bases and J by 0 bases, with 11 bases between. CDR3 nucleotide sequence: TGTGCCAGCAGCCAGGACAAGGCCTCTGGAAACACCATATATTTT. Its protein is CASSQDKASGNTIYF.

The chain has TRBV7-6 and TRBJ2-5; 7 nucleotides match TRBD2. This CDR3 has 14 amino acids. The germline V gene has CDR1 SGHVS and CDR2 FNYEAQ. The junction had 9 bases not matched to a gene; V was cut back by 6 bases and J by 5 bases. Here the CDR3 DNA reads TGTGCCAGCAGTCTATGGGGGGGGAAGGAGACCCAGTACTTC. It specifies CASSLWGGKETQYF.

This clonotype was counted a few times. The chain recombines TRBV5-1 with TRBJ1-2, with a weak D call TRBD1 (5 bases). Germline V gives CDR1 SGHRS, CDR2 YFSETQ. The CDR3 consists of 14 residues. V was clipped by 0 bases and J by 8 bases, with 14 bases between them. CDR3 residues: CASSLEQGSRGYTF. For the CDR3, the DNA is TGCGCCAGCAGCTTGGAGCAGGGCTCAAGGGGCTACACCTTC.

CDR3 DNA: TGTGCCAGCAGCCAAGGGTCTAGCGGCCCTCAGTTTATCTTTTACAATGAGCAGTTCTTC. Translating it yields CASSQGSSGPQFIFYNEQFF. This chain uses TRBV14 with TRBJ2-1; 7 bases match TRBD2. Germline V CDR1 and CDR2: SGHDN, FVKESK. This CDR3 has 20 residues. Losses at the gene ends were 1 base for V and 4 bases for J; bases not matched to a gene: 19.

V and J are TRBV6-5 and TRBJ2-2; 7 positions agree with TRBD1. The CDR3 is made up of 15 amino acids. V shed 5 bases and J 0 bases; nucleotides not matched to a gene: 3. CDR1 MNHEY and CDR2 SVGAGI come from the germline V gene. Written as DNA, the CDR3 is TGTGCCAGCAGTAGGGACAGATCGAACACCGGGGAGCTGTTTTTT. It yields the protein CASSRDRSNTGELFF.